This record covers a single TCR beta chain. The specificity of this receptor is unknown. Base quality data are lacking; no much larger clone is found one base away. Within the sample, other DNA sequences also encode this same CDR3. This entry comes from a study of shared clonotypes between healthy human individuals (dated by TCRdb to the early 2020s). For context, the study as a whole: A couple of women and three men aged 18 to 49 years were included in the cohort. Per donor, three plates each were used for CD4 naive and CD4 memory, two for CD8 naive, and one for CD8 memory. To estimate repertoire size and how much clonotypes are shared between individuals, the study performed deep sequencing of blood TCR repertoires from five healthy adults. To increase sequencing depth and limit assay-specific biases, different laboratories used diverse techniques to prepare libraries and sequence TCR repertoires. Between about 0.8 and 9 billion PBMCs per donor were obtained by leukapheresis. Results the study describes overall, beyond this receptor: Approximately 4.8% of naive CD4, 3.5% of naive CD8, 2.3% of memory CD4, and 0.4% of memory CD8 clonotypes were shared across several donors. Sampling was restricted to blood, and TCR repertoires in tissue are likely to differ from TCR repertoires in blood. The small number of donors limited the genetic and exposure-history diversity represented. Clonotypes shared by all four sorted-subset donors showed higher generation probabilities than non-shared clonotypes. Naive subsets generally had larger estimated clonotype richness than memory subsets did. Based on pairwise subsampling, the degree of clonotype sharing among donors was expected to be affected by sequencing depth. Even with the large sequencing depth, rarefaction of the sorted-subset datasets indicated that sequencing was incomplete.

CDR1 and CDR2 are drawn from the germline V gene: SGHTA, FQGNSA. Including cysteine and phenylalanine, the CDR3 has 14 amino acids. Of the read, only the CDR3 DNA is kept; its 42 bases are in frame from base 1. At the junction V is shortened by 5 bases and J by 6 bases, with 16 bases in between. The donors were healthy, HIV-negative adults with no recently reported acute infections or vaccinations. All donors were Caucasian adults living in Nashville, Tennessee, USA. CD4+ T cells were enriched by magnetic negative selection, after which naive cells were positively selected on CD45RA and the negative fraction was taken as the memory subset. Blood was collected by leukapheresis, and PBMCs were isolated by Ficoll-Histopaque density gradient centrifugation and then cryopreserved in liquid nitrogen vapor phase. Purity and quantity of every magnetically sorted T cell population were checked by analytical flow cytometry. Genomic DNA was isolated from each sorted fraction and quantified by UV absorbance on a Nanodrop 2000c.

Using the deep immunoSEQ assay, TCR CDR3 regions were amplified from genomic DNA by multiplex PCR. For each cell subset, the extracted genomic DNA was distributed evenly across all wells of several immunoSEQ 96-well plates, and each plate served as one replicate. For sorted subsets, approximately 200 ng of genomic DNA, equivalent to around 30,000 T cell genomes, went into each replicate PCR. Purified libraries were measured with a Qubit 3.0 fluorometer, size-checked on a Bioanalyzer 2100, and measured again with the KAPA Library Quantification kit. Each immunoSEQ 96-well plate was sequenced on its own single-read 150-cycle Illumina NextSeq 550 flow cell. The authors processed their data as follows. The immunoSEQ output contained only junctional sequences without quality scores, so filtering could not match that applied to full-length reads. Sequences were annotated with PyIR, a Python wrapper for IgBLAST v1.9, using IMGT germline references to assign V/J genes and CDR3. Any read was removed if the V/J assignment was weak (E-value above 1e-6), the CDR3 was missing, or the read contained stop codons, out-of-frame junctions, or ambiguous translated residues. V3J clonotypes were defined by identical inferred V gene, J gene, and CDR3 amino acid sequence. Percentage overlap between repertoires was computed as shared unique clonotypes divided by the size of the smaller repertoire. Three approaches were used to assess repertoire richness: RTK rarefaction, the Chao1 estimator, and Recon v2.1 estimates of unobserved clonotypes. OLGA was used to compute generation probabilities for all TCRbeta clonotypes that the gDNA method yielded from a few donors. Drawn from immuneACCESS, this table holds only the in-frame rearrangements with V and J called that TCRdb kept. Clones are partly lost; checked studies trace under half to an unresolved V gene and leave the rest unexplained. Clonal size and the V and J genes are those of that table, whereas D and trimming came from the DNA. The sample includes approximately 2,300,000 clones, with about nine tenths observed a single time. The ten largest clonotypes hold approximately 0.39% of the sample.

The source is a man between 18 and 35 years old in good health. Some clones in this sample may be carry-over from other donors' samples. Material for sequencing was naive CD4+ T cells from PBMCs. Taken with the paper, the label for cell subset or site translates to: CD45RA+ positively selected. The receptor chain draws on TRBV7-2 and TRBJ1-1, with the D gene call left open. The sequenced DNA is TGTGCCAGCAGCACTTACCAAGCGGGAGCTGAAGCTTTCTTT. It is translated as CASSTYQAGAEAFF.